This T cell receptor (beta chain) was sequenced during a study of early T cells in non-severe SARS-CoV-2 infection. The V end lost 7 bases, the J end lost 2 bases, and 14 bases lay between the germline ends. CDR1 and CDR2 (germline): MNHNY, SVGAGI (reference sequence). This CDR3 has 14 amino acids. TCRdb re-called the 5' RACE reads through MiXCR, storing one row per CDR3 protein. This sample has approximately 90,000 distinct CDR3 sequences, with 8% to 13% found just once. The sequence was obtained from an adult who was a healthcare worker with PCR-confirmed SARS-CoV-2 infection or an uninfected control (not recorded which). Sequencing used whole blood, obtained at baseline. V gene TRBV6-6 combines with J gene TRBJ2-5; D is tentatively TRBD1 or TRBD2 (5 bases each). The CDR3 reads CASTRGTAQETQYF. In DNA, the CDR3 is TGTGCCAGCACCCGAGGGACGGCACAAGAGACCCAGTACTTC.